This T cell receptor beta chain emerged from a study of blood T cells in healthy people across ages. Study conclusions and caveats: Estimates based on one million T cells were treated as lower bounds.

This clonotype was picked up a small number of times. The antigen remains undetermined. Germline loops: CDR1 MNHNS, CDR2 SASEGT. The CDR3 contains 15 residues. Unmatched junction bases numbered 7, after V lost 5 bases and J lost 5 bases. Next came a second PCR, run for 7 to 11 cycles, which used a sample-barcoded 5' primer along with a J-beta primer mix. Using its own MiXCR run on the 5' RACE reads, TCRdb lists one record per CDR3 protein. Of roughly 640,000 distinct CDR3 sequences in the sample, less than 35% were seen once. The TCR was taken from a woman older than 75 in good health. The chain has TRBV6-1 and TRBJ1-4, with TRBD1 identical over 8 bases. Sequencing input: blood. The CDR3 nucleotides read TGTGCCAGCAGTCGCCTCAGGGGGCAGAATGAAAAACTGTTTTTT. This codes for CASSRLRGQNEKLFF.